This T cell receptor beta chain was captured in a study of OX40 agonist ivuxolimab in advanced cancers. Sequenced by immunoSEQ multiplex PCR; TCRdb stores in-frame clones only, minus some. This table has 20,000 or so clones, approximately 80% appearing once. The CDR3 contains 12 residues. Unmatched junction bases numbered 5, after V lost 5 bases and J lost 10 bases. Germline values: CDR1 SGHTA, CDR2 FQGTGA. The receptor comes from an adult with an advanced solid tumor such as melanoma, head and neck, liver or kidney cancer. This rearrangement joins TRBV7-3 to TRBJ2-1; 7 bases match TRBD1. Sample: CD4+ or CD8+ T cells sorted from blood, taken in a trial of the OX40 agonist ivuxolimab. CDR3 loop: CASSPTGREQFF. In DNA, the CDR3 is TGTGCCAGCAGCCCGACAGGGCGGGAGCAGTTCTTC.